This T cell receptor (beta chain) was found in a study of blood T cell repertoires in COVID-19. As for the study in general: Both acute and convalescent COVID-19 samples were obtained from the United States, Italy and Spain. In each case, the material was cDNA or gDNA derived from T cells, B-cell-depleted T cells, or PBMCs.

As processed by the authors: For nucleated cells, counts were estimated from reference gene primer amplification. Profiled with immunoSEQ multiplex PCR; TCRdb holds only in-frame clones, not every one. That table is the source of V, J and clone size, and D and trimming were worked out from the DNA. The table records around 150,000 clones, about 79% of them present only once. The CDR3 has 17 amino acids. Germline-derived CDR1 and CDR2 are MNHNS and SASEGT. With V trimmed by 3 bases and J by 6 bases, 12 bases remained unmatched. This clonotype was obtained from a woman aged 50 to 60 in a cohort sampled during active or convalescent COVID-19. V is TRBV6-1 and J is TRBJ1-5, with TRBD1 matching 9 bases. The sequencing input was peripheral blood. The CDR3 region is CASSERFYRGLSQPQHF. Here the CDR3 DNA reads TGTGCCAGCAGTGAGAGGTTCTACAGGGGGCTCAGTCAGCCCCAGCATTTT.